This TCR beta chain comes out of a study of blood T cell repertoires in COVID-19. About the research overall: The United States, Italy and Spain supplied acute and convalescent COVID-19 samples. The cDNA or gDNA used as material had been derived from T cells, B-cell-depleted T cells, or PBMCs.

In the original analysis: Estimated nucleated cell counts came from reference gene primer amplification. Here immunoSEQ multiplex PCR was the method, and the copy in TCRdb shows in-frame clones only, minus some. The D gene and trimming were derived from the DNA, and the V and J assignments and clone size from that table. Altogether fewer than 200,000 clones are present, roughly 80% being singletons, with the ten largest covering about 12%. The CDR3 totals 13 residues. Trimming cost V 4 bases and J 5 bases, with 11 bases left between them. Cohort allocation depended upon clinical history that participants reported.

Specimen: PBMCs or T cells enriched from blood (not recorded which). This chain connects TRBV12-3 or TRBV12-4 to TRBJ1-2; D gene unclear. The clonotype originates from a man aged 50-59 years who had recovered from COVID-19. The CDR3, as DNA: TGTGCCAGCAGTTCCCCCCTTAATTATGGCTACACCTTC. Translation gives CASSSPLNYGYTF.